A selection of T cell receptor beta chains follows, all from one sample in a study of cytomegalovirus exposure and HLA in healthy donors. Profiling relied on immunoSEQ multiplex PCR, and the TCRdb table lists in-frame clones only, not all of them. The sample lists fewer than 250,000 clones, around four fifths seen once, with roughly 10% in the top ten. The sample was PBMCs. The source is a woman aged 45 to 65 in good health and CMV-seropositive. CDR3s include the opening cysteine and the closing phenylalanine or tryptophan.

V gene: TRBV4-2
J gene: TRBJ2-2
CDR3 protein: CASSQEGRGGDTGELFF

V gene: TRBV4-1
J gene: TRBJ1-1
CDR3 protein: CASSQENSFMNTEAFF

V gene: TRBV28
J gene: TRBJ2-5
CDR3 protein: CASSFPGTQYF

V gene: TRBV7-6
J gene: TRBJ2-3
CDR3 protein: CASSLGAAGLGGDTQYF

V gene: TRBV4-2
J gene: TRBJ1-4
CDR3 protein: CASSRGQGGEKLFF

V gene: TRBV2
J gene: TRBJ2-5
CDR3 protein: CASSGSRSRGGETQYF

V gene: TRBV4-3
J gene: TRBJ1-1
CDR3 protein: CASSLRPGGNTEAFF

V gene: TRBV9
J gene: TRBJ2-1
CDR3 protein: CASSGPGQGRFSYNEQFF

V gene: TRBV30
J gene: TRBJ1-2
CDR3 protein: CAWSPTFDYGYTF

V gene: TRBV5-1
J gene: TRBJ2-1
CDR3 protein: CASSSGSGGGNNEQFF

V gene: TRBV6-4
J gene: TRBJ1-1
CDR3 protein: CASSATGENTEAFF

V gene: TRBV6-1
J gene: TRBJ2-1
CDR3 protein: CASTRGLGYNEQFF

V gene: TRBV14
J gene: TRBJ1-2
CDR3 protein: CASSQGLQTNYGYTF

V gene: TRBV6-6
J gene: TRBJ2-7
CDR3 protein: CASSYDLTAGSYEQYF

V gene: TRBV28
J gene: TRBJ2-3
CDR3 protein: CASRGGTDTQYF

V gene: TRBV2
J gene: TRBJ1-3
CDR3 protein: CASSEGQLSGNTIYF

V gene: TRBV6-5
J gene: TRBJ1-1
CDR3 protein: CASSYGTLTEAFF

V gene: TRBV9
J gene: TRBJ1-5
CDR3 protein: CASSEGTGINLNQPQHF

V gene: TRBV5-4
J gene: TRBJ2-7
CDR3 protein: CASSLEGLSYEQYF

V gene: TRBV4-2
J gene: TRBJ2-1
CDR3 protein: CASSQVPLSSYNEQFF

V gene: TRBV7-3
J gene: TRBJ2-1
CDR3 protein: CASSTWGAGGATYNEQFF

V gene: TRBV29-1
J gene: TRBJ2-7
CDR3 protein: CSVEGVSGVRYEQYF

V gene: TRBV7-9
J gene: TRBJ1-4
CDR3 protein: CASTLNGWGDGDEKLFF

V gene: TRBV9
J gene: TRBJ2-5
CDR3 protein: CASSPGTVARETQYF

V gene: TRBV6-1
J gene: TRBJ1-1
CDR3 protein: CASSDIQGSAEAFF

V gene: TRBV9
J gene: TRBJ1-5
CDR3 protein: CASSTGYPDQPQHF

V gene: TRBV7-9
J gene: TRBJ1-4
CDR3 protein: CASSEPLGAREKLFF

V gene: TRBV13
J gene: TRBJ2-1
CDR3 protein: CASSSPDRSSYNEQFF

V gene: TRBV6-6
J gene: TRBJ2-6
CDR3 protein: CASSFGGSGANVLTF

V gene: TRBV6-5
J gene: TRBJ2-3
CDR3 protein: CASSTGTGATDTQYF

V gene: TRBV7-3
J gene: TRBJ2-1
CDR3 protein: CASRACPGLLSWFF

V gene: TRBV5-1
J gene: TRBJ1-3
CDR3 protein: CASSLAGGSPSGNTIYF

V gene: TRBV6-1
J gene: TRBJ2-2
CDR3 protein: CASSEINWGEVGAGELFF

V gene: TRBV6-5
J gene: TRBJ1-3
CDR3 protein: CASSSKLGTGSRTIYF